The entry below describes one T cell receptor (beta chain). This entry comes from a study of T-cell reconstitution after alpha-beta-depleted transplantation in children. Researchers prepared the TCRbeta library using unique molecular identifiers, the study reports. Each CDR3 protein is one row after TCRdb ran MiXCR on the PCR reads. The sample carries some 110,000 distinct CDR3 sequences, around a tenth recorded once. Germline CDR1 and CDR2: DFQATT and SNEGSKA (reference sequence). This CDR3 has 16 amino acids. Unmatched junction bases numbered 5, after V lost 3 bases and J lost 2 bases. The clonotype comes from a boy aged 2 to 9 with acute lymphoblastic leukemia, due to receive a stem cell transplant. The V and J genes are TRBV20-1 and TRBJ2-2, with 11 bases lining up with TRBD2. Sequenced here: PBMCs, sampled before TCRalphabeta/CD19-depleted stem cell transplant. The CDR3 DNA reads as TGCAGTGCTAGGCTCCTAGCGGGAGGAAACACCGGGGAGCTGTTTTTT. This translates into CSARLLAGGNTGELFF.